This T cell receptor (beta chain) was profiled in a study of cytomegalovirus exposure and HLA in healthy donors. Study observations and caveats: Indistinguishability led to the exclusion of some V segments, TRBV6-2 and TRBV6-3 included. The study listed 164 cytomegalovirus-associated TCR beta chains.

This clone has only a few counts. Antigen unknown. This PCR relied on a set of 60 Vbeta primers and 13 Jbeta primers. Some clones are missing from TCRdb's copy, which holds only in-frame ones; the method was immunoSEQ multiplex PCR. The sample lists over 150,000 clones, roughly 80% occurring once. The CDR3 is 16 residues long. Germline values: CDR1 KGHSH, CDR2 LQKENI. The V and J ends lost 4 bases and 2 bases respectively, with 14 bases between them. The chain combines TRBV18 with TRBJ1-4; perhaps TRBD1 as D (6 bases). Sequences were obtained from PBMCs. This sequence originates from a man younger than 40 in good health and CMV-seropositive. The CDR3 DNA reads TGTGCCAGCTCACGCCCCGGACAGTCCACTAATGAAAAACTGTTTTTT. Translation gives CASSRPGQSTNEKLFF.